The source of this TCR beta chain is a study of cytomegalovirus exposure and HLA in healthy donors. Study-wide results and limits: Productive rates of about 90% or about 30% were seen for most TCR beta V segments in an earlier analysis.

The V and J ends lost 4 bases and 3 bases respectively, with 15 bases between them. The length of the CDR3 is 15 residues. CDR1 is LNHDA and CDR2 is SQIVND in the germline V gene (reference sequence). Notes on this clone: The target antigen is unknown.

Primers for the PCR totalled 60 Vbeta and 13 Jbeta. The data were produced by immunoSEQ multiplex PCR, yet TCRdb's version contains in-frame clones alone and is incomplete. The sample has tens of thousands of clones, around 71% seen once. The TCR was taken from a man aged 25-45 years in good health and CMV-seronegative. The source material was PBMCs. The chain is built from TRBV19 and TRBJ1-1; D unresolved. Here the CDR3 DNA reads TGTGCCAGTAGTAGAGCGGGGAGAAGTGACACTGAAGCTTTCTTT. The encoded protein is CASSRAGRSDTEAFF.